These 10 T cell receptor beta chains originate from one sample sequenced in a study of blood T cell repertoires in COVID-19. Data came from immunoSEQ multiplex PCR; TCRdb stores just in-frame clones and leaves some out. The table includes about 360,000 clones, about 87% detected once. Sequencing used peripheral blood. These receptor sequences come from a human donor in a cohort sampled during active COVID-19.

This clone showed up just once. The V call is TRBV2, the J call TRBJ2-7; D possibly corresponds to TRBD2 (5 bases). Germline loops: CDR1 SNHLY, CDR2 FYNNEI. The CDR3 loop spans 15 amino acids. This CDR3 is CGWASEGRFSYEQYF. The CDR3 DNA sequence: TGTGGCTGGGCTAGTGAGGGAAGATTTAGCTACGAGCAGTACTTC.

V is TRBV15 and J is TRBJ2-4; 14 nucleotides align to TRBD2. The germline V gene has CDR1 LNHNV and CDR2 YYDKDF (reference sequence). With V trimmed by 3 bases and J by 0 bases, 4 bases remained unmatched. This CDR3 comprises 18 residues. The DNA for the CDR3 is TGTGCCACCAGCAGCCTGACTAGCGGGGGGGTAGCCAAAAACATTCAGTACTTC. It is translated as CATSSLTSGGVAKNIQYF.

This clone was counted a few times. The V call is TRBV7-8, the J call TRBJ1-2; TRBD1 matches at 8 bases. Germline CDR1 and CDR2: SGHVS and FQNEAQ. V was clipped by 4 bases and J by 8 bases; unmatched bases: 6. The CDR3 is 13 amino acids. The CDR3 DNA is TGTGCCAGCAGCTCAGGGGGCCCTCGCGGCTACACCTTC. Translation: CASSSGGPRGYTF.

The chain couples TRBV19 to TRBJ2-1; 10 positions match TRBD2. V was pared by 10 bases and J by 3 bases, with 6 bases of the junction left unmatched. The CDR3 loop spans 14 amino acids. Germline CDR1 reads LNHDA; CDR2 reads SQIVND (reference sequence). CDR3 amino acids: CATTLAGGYNEQFF. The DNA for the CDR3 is TGTGCCACCACCTTAGCGGGGGGCTACAATGAGCAGTTCTTC.

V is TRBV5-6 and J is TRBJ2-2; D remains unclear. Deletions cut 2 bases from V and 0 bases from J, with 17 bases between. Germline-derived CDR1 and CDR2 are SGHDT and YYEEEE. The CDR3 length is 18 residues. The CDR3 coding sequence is TGTGCCAGCAGCTTCTATTATGGCAGCACTACGAACACCGGGGAGCTGTTTTTT. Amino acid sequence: CASSFYYGSTTNTGELFF. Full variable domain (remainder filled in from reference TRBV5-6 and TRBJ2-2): DAGVTQSPTHLIKTRGQQVTLRCSPKSGHDTVSWYQQALGQGPQFIFQYYEEEERQRGNFPDRFSGHQFPNYSSELNVNALLLGDSALYLCASSFYYGSTTNTGELFFGEGSRLTVL.

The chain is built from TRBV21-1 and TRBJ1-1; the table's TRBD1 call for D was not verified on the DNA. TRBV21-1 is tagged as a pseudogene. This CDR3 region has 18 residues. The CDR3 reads CASSKNDSKDKGPLEAFF. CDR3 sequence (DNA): TGTGCCAGCAGCAAAAATGATTCTAAGGACAAGGGTCCGCTTGAAGCTTTCTTT.

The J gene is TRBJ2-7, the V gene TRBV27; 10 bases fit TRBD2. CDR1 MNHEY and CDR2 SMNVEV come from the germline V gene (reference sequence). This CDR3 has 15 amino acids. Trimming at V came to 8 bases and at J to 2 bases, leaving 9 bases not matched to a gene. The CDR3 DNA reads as TGTGCCAGCTCACAAAGCGGGAGGGCCGCCTACGAGCAGTACTTC. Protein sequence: CASSQSGRAAYEQYF.

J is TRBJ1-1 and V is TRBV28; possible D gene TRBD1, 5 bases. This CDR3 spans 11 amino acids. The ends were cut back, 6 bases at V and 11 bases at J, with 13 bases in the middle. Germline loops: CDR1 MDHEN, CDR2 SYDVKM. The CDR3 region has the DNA TGTGCCAGCAGCTCAGGGTCAGAGGCTTTCTTT. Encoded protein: CASSSGSEAFF.

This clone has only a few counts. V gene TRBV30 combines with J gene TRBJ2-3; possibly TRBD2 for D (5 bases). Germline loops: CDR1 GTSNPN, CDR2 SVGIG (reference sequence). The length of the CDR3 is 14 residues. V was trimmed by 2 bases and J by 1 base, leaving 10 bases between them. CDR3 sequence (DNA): TGTGCCTGGAGTCACGGGAAGGGCACAGATACGCAGTATTTT. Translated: CAWSHGKGTDTQYF. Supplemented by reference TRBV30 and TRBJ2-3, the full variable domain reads SQTIHQWPATLVQPVGSPLSLECTVEGTSNPNLYWYRQAAGRGLQLLFYSVGIGQISSEVPQNLSASRPQDRQFILSSKKLLLSDSGFYLCAWSHGKGTDTQYFGPGTRLTVL.

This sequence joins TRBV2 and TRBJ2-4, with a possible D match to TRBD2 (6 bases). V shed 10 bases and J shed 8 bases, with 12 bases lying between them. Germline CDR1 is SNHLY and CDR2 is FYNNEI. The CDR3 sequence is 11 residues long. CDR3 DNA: TGTGCCACCGGGACTTTGGACATTCAGTACTTC. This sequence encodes CATGTLDIQYF.